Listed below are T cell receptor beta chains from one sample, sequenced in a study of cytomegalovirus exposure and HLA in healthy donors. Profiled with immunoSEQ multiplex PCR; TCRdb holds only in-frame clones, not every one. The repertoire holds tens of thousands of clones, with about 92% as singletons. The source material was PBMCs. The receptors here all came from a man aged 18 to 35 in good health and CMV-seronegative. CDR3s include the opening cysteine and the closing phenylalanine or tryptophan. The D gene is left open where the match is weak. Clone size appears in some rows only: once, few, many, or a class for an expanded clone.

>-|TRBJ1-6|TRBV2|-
CASRREDNSPLHF
TGTGCCAGCCGCAGGGAAGATAATTCACCCCTCCACTTT
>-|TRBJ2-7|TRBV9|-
CASSLGGDLYEQYF
TGTGCCAGCAGCCTCGGGGGTGACCTCTACGAGCAGTACTTC
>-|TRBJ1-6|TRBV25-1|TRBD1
CASRATGGHNSPLHF
TGTGCCAGCAGAGCCACAGGGGGGCATAATTCACCCCTCCACTTT
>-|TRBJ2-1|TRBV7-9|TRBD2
CASSLGLAAVYNEQFF
TGTGCCAGCAGCTTAGGACTAGCGGCCGTCTACAATGAGCAGTTCTTC
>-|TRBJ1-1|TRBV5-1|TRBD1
CASSWGQLNTEAFF
TGCGCCAGCAGCTGGGGACAGCTGAACACTGAAGCTTTCTTT
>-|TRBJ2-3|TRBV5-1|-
CASSLATDSSTDTQYF
TGCGCCAGCAGCTTGGCCACGGACAGTAGCACAGATACGCAGTATTTT
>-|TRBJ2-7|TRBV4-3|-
CASSQELGPREQYF
TGCGCCAGCAGCCAAGAGCTGGGCCCAAGGGAGCAGTACTTC
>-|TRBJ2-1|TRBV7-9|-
CASSFTWQVYNEQFF
TGTGCCAGCAGCTTTACTTGGCAGGTATACAATGAGCAGTTCTTC
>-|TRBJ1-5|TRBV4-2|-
CASSQSKGTSQPQHF
TGTGCCAGCAGCCAGTCCAAGGGGACTAGCCAGCCCCAGCATTTT
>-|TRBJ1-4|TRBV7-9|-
CASSLKPEKLFF
TGTGCCAGCAGCTTAAAGCCTGAAAAACTGTTTTTT
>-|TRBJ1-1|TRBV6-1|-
CASPVPGNTEAFF
TGTGCCAGCCCTGTCCCGGGGAACACTGAAGCTTTCTTT
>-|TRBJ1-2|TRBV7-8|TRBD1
CASSLARQGAEGYTF
TGTGCCAGCAGCTTAGCGCGACAGGGGGCCGAGGGCTACACCTTC
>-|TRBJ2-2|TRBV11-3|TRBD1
CASSSMDRRGELFF
TGTGCCAGCAGCTCAATGGACAGGCGCGGGGAGCTGTTTTTT
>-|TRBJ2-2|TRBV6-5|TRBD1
CASSYRTGGTGELFF
TGTGCCAGCAGTTACAGGACAGGGGGCACCGGGGAGCTGTTTTTT
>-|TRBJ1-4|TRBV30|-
CAWSVLEKLFF
TGTGCCTGGAGTGTCCTTGAAAAACTGTTTTTT
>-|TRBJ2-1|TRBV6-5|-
CASSASSYNEQFF
TGTGCCAGCAGTGCTAGCAGCTACAATGAGCAGTTCTTC
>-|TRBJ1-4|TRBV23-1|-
CASSQSDGRGGVYEKLFF
TGCGCCAGCAGTCAATCCGACGGAAGGGGGGGCGTATATGAAAAACTGTTTTTT
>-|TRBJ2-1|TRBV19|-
CASSLAGEIVGEQFF
TGTGCCAGTAGTTTAGCCGGGGAGATAGTTGGTGAGCAGTTCTTC
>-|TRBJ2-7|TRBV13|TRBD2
CASSPPSGYEQYF
TGTGCCAGCAGCCCCCCTAGCGGCTACGAGCAGTACTTC
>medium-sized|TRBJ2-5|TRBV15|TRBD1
CATSRGTGGAETQYF
TGTGCCACCAGCAGAGGGACAGGGGGCGCAGAGACCCAGTACTTC
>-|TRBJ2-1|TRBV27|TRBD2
CASSFRTSGRALSYNEQFF
TGTGCCAGCAGTTTCCGGACTAGCGGGAGGGCCCTCTCCTACAATGAGCAGTTCTTC
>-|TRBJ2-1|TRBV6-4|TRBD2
CASSGGSSYNEQFF
TGTGCCAGCAGCGGGGGGTCTTCCTACAATGAGCAGTTCTTC
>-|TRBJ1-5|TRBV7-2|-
CASSLTGQDQPQHF
TGTGCCAGCAGCTTAACAGGGCAGGATCAGCCCCAGCATTTT
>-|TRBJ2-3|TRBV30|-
CAWKNRAPGTDTQYF
TGTGCCTGGAAAAACCGGGCCCCGGGGACAGATACGCAGTATTTT
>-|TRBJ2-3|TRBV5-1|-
CASSLLSTDTQYF
TGCGCCAGCAGCTTGCTGAGCACAGATACGCAGTATTTT
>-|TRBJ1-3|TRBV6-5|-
CASSLGRGFSGNTIYF
TGTGCCAGCAGTTTGGGCAGGGGCTTCTCTGGAAACACCATATATTTT
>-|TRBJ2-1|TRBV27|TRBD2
CASSSGTSGRGEQFF
TGTGCCAGCAGTTCCGGGACTAGCGGGAGAGGTGAGCAGTTCTTC
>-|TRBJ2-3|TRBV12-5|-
CASGLLGASTDTQYF
TGTGCTAGTGGTTTGTTAGGGGCTAGCACAGATACGCAGTATTTT
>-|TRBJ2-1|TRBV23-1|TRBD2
CASSQSVGQAGGHINEQFF
TGCGCCAGCAGTCAATCGGTCGGGCAAGCGGGAGGCCATATCAATGAGCAGTTCTTC
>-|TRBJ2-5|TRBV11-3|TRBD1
CASSSDREETQYF
TGTGCCAGCAGCTCTGACAGGGAGGAGACCCAGTACTTC
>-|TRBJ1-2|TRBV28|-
CASSLWPGNYGYTF
TGTGCCAGCAGTTTATGGCCAGGGAACTATGGCTACACCTTC
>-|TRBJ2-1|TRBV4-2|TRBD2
CASSQDRRRGEYNEQFF
TGTGCCAGCAGCCAAGATCGACGGCGGGGGGAGTACAATGAGCAGTTCTTC
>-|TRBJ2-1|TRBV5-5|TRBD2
CASSLRWTSGYNNEQFF
TGTGCCAGCAGCCTCCGATGGACTAGCGGGTACAACAATGAGCAGTTCTTC
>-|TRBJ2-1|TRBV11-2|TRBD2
CASSLDWGGEDDEQFF
TGTGCCAGCAGCTTAGACTGGGGGGGAGAGGACGATGAGCAGTTCTTC
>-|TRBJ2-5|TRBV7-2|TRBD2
CASSLLAGGPGKTQYF
TGTGCCAGCAGCCTTCTAGCGGGGGGGCCGGGGAAGACCCAGTACTTC
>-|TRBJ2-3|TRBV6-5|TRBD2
CASKAGLAADTQYF
TGTGCCAGCAAAGCGGGACTAGCAGCAGATACGCAGTATTTT
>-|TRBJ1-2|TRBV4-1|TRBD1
CASSQGPGTGYGYTF
TGCGCCAGCAGCCAAGGGCCAGGGACAGGTTATGGCTACACCTTC
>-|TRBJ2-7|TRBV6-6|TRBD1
CASSSDRGVIDEQYF
TGTGCCAGCAGCTCGGACAGGGGGGTCATCGACGAGCAGTACTTC
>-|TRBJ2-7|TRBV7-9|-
CASSFYVQEQYF
TGTGCCAGCAGCTTCTACGTACAGGAGCAGTACTTC
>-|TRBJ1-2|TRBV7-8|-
CASSRSTGPANYGYTF
TGTGCCAGCAGCCGTTCAACAGGACCAGCCAACTATGGCTACACCTTC
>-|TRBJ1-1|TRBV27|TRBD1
CASSLYRGTEAFF
TGTGCCAGCAGTTTATACAGGGGGACTGAAGCTTTCTTT
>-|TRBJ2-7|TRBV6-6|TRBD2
CASSSSGRASYEQYF
TGTGCCAGCAGTTCTAGCGGGAGGGCCTCTTACGAGCAGTACTTC
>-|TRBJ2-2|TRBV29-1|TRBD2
CSVRTGLAGVTGELFF
TGCAGCGTCCGAACCGGACTAGCGGGAGTCACCGGGGAGCTGTTTTTT
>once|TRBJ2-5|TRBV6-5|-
CASSYGRAYQETQYF
TGTGCCAGCAGTTACGGGCGGGCCTACCAAGAGACCCAGTACTTC
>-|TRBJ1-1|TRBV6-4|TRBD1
CASSPDRRNTEAFF
TGTGCCAGCAGTCCGGACAGGCGGAACACTGAAGCTTTCTTT
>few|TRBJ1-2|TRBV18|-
CASSPAENYGYTF
TGTGCCAGCTCACCAGCGGAAAACTATGGCTACACCTTC
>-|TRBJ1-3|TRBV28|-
CASFGRGSGNTIYF
TGTGCCAGCTTTGGGAGGGGTTCTGGAAACACCATATATTTT
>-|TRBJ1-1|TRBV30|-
CAWSVTAFSNTEAFF
TGTGCCTGGAGTGTCACAGCTTTTTCGAACACTGAAGCTTTCTTT
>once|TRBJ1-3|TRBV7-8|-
CASSLGTSDSGNTIYF
TGTGCCAGCAGCTTAGGTACATCCGACTCTGGAAACACCATATATTTT
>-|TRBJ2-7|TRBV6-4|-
CASSPFGHYEQYF
TGTGCCAGCAGCCCCTTCGGACACTACGAGCAGTACTTC
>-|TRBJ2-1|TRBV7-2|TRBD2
CASSSPSGRRDLDEQFF
TGTGCCAGCAGCTCCCCTAGCGGGAGGAGGGATCTCGATGAGCAGTTCTTC
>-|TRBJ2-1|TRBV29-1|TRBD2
CSHSGGRGYNEQFF
TGCAGCCATTCTGGCGGGAGAGGTTACAATGAGCAGTTCTTC